This T cell receptor beta chain was observed in a study of blood T cell repertoires in COVID-19. The overall study: Donors in the United States, Italy and Spain gave samples during acute or convalescent COVID-19. Sample material is recorded as cDNA or gDNA derived from T cells, B-cell-depleted T cells, or PBMCs.

Original analysis: Reference gene primer amplification in the assay estimated nucleated cell counts. The repertoire was sequenced with immunoSEQ multiplex PCR; TCRdb's copy has only in-frame clones and lacks some. V, J and clone size are those of that table, while D and trimming were read from the DNA. The sample carries more than 95,000 clones, 80% recorded once. In germline, CDR1 is LNHDA, CDR2 SQIVND (reference sequence). V trimming: 7 bases; J trimming: 5 bases; junction bases outside the gene matches: 7. CDR3 length: 15 residues. The rearrangement links TRBV19 to TRBJ1-5; 11 bases map to TRBD1. Material for sequencing was peripheral blood. The receptor comes from a human donor in a cohort sampled during active COVID-19. CDR3 residues: CASTDGQGADQPQHF. The CDR3 region has the DNA TGTGCCAGTACCGACGGACAGGGGGCAGATCAGCCCCAGCATTTT.